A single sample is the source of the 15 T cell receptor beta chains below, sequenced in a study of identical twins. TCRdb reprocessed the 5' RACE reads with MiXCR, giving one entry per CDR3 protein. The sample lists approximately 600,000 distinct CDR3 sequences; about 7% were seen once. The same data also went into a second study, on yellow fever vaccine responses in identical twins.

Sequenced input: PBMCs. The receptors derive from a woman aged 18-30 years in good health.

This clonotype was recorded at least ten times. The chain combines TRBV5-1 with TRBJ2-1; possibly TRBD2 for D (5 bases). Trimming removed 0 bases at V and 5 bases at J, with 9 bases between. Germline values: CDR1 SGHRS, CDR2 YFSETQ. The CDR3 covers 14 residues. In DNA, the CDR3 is TGCGCCAGCAGCTTGGAAGGAGGAAACAATGAGCAGTTCTTC. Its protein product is CASSLEGGNNEQFF.

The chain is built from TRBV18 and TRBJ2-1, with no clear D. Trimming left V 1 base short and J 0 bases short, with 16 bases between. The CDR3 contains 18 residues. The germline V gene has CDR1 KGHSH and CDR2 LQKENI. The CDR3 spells CASSPRWAVKSSYNEQFF. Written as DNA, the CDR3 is TGTGCCAGCTCACCACGGTGGGCAGTAAAAAGCTCCTACAATGAGCAGTTCTTC.

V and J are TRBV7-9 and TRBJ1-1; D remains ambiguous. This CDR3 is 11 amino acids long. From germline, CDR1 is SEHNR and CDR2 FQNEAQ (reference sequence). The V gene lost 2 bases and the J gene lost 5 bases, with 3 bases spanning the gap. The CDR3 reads CASSLMTEAFF. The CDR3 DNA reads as TGTGCCAGCAGCTTAATGACTGAAGCTTTCTTT.

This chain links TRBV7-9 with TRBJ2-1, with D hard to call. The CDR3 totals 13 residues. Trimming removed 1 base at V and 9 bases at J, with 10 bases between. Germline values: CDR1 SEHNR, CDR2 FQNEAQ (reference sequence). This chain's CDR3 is CASSLVGTGEQFF. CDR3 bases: TGTGCCAGCAGCTTAGTTGGTACTGGTGAGCAGTTCTTC. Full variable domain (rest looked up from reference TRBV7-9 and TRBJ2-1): DTGVSQNPRHKITKRGQNVTFRCDPISEHNRLYWYRQTLGQGPEFLTYFQNEAQLEKSRLLSDRFSAERPKGSFSTLEIQRTEQGDSAMYLCASSLVGTGEQFFGPGTRLTVL.

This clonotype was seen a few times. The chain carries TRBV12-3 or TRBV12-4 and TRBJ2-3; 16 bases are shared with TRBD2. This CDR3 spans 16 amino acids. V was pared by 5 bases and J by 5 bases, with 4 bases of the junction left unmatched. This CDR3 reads CASSPGTSGGVDTQYF. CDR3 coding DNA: TGTGCCAGCAGTCCGGGGACTAGCGGGGGGGTAGATACGCAGTATTTT.

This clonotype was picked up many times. CDR3 residues: CSARDPRQGPEAFF. The DNA of the CDR3 is TGCAGTGCTAGAGATCCGAGGCAGGGACCTGAAGCTTTCTTT. The chain couples TRBV20-1 to TRBJ1-1; TRBD1 might be the D (5 bases). V dropped 0 bases and J dropped 6 bases, with 14 bases sitting between them. The CDR3 runs 14 residues. The V gene's germline CDR1 is DFQATT and CDR2 SNEGSKA (reference sequence).

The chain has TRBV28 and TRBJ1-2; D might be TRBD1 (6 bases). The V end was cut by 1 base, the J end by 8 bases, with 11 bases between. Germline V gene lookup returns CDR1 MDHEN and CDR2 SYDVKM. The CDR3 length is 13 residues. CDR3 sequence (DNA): TGTGCCAGCAGTTTATCCACAGGGTTAGGCTACACCTTC. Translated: CASSLSTGLGYTF.

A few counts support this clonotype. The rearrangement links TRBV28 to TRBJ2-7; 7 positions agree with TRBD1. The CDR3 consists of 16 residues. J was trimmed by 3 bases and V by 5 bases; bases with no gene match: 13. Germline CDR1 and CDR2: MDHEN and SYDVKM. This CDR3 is CASSTPHRGLLYEQYV. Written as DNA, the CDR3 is TGTGCCAGCAGTACGCCCCACAGGGGTTTACTCTACGAGCAGTACGTC.

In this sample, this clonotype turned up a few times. The DNA of the CDR3 is TGTGCCAGCAGCTTAACCGCGTACCAAGAGACCCAGTACTTC. Its protein is CASSLTAYQETQYF. V and J are TRBV7-6 and TRBJ2-5; D remains unclear. The V end lost 2 bases, the J end lost 0 bases, and 7 bases lay between the germline ends. This CDR3 region has 14 residues. The germline CDR1 and CDR2 sequences are SGHVS and FNYEAQ. Based on the CDR3 plus reference TRBV7-6 and TRBJ2-5, the full variable domain is GAGVSQSPRYKVTKRGQDVALRCDPISGHVSLYWYRQALGQGPEFLTYFNYEAQQDKSGLPNDRFSAERPEGSISTLTIQRTEQRDSAMYRCASSLTAYQETQYFGPGTRLLVL.

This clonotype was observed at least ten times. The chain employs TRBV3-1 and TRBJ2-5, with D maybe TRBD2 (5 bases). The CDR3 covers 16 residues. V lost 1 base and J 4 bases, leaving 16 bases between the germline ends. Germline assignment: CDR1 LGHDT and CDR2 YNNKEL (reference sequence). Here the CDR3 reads CASSQGRGFLRETQYF. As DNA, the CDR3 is TGTGCCAGCAGCCAAGGACGGGGATTTCTCCGAGAGACCCAGTACTTC.

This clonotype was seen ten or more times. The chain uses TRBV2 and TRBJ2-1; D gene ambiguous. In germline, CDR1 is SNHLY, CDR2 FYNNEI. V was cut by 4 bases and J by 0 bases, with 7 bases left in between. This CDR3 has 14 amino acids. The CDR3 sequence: CASSVGRSYNEQFF. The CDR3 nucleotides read TGTGCCAGCAGTGTGGGCCGCTCCTACAATGAGCAGTTCTTC.

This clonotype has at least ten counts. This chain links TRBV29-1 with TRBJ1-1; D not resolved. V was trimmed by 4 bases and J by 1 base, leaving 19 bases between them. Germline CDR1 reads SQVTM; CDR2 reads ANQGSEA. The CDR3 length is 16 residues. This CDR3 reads CSVGLSVDKANTEAFF. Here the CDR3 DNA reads TGCAGCGTTGGTCTGTCGGTCGATAAGGCGAACACTGAAGCTTTCTTT.

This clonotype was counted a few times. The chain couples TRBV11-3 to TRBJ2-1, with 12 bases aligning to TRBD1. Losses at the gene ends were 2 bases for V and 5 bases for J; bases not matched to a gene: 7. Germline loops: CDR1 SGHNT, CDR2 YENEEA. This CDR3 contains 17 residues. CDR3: CASSLPPGQGAHNEQFF. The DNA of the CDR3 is TGTGCCAGCAGCTTACCCCCGGGACAGGGGGCACACAATGAGCAGTTCTTC. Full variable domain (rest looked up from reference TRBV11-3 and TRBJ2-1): EAGVVQSPRYKIIEKKQPVAFWCNPISGHNTLYWYLQNLGQGPELLIRYENEEAVDDSQLPKDRFSAERLKGVDSTLKIQPAELGDSAVYLCASSLPPGQGAHNEQFFGPGTRLTVL.

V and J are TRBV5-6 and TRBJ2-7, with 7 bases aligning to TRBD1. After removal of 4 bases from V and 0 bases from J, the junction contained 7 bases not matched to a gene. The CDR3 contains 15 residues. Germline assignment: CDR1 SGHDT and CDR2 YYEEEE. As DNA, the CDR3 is TGTGCCAGCAGCCCGCTGGACAGGCTCTCCTACGAGCAGTACTTC. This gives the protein CASSPLDRLSYEQYF.

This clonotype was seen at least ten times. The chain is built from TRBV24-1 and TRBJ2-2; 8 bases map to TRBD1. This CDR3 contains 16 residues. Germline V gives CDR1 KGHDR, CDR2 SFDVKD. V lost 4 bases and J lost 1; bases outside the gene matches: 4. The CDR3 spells CATSDPGTGNTGELFF. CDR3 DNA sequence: TGTGCCACCAGTGACCCCGGGACAGGGAACACCGGGGAGCTGTTTTTT.